Below, one TCR beta chain is given with its context. Its antigen is currently unknown. The data were obtained in a study of cytomegalovirus exposure and HLA in healthy donors. Per germline, CDR1 SGDLS and CDR2 YYNGEE. The CDR3 length is 15 residues. With V trimmed by 3 bases and J by 4 bases, 7 bases remained unmatched. Study-wide findings and caveats: Reports described diagnosis of cytomegalovirus status by the classifier as highly specific and sensitive. Subsequent analysis showed first-cohort TCR clusters tending to co-occur in 120 validation repertoires. Rare TCR sequences dominated, though some public TCRs recurred in many donors.

Assay: immunoSEQ multiplex PCR; the TCRdb copy retains only in-frame clones and omits some. The table records approximately 160,000 clones, about 89% of them present only once. Sequencing input: PBMCs. This chain uses TRBV9 with TRBJ1-2; 9 bases are a match to TRBD1. The TCR was taken from a woman between 18 and 29 years old in good health and CMV-seropositive. The CDR3 coding sequence is TGTGCCAGCAGCGACCCCAGGGACAGGGCCTATGGCTACACCTTC. This codes for CASSDPRDRAYGYTF.